The T cell receptor (beta chain) under discussion was sequenced for a study of cytomegalovirus exposure and HLA in healthy donors. Study results and caveats: Cytomegalovirus association was listed for 164 TCR beta chains. A subsequent analysis found that TCR clusters from the first cohort also tended to co-occur in the 120 or so validation repertoires, with 94% of cluster scores above 0.

Here immunoSEQ multiplex PCR was the method, and the copy in TCRdb shows in-frame clones only, minus some. Of 200,000 to 300,000 clones detected, about 90% appear once; the ten largest clones hold 0.95% to 1.5%. The germline gives CDR1 SGHRS, CDR2 YFSETQ. This CDR3 region has 17 residues. Trimming removed 2 bases from V and 3 bases from J; junction bases left unmatched: 12. About this clone itself: Its antigen is undetermined.

The gene calls are TRBV5-1 and TRBJ1-1; TRBD1 agrees at 8 bases. Sequences were obtained from PBMCs. This TCR came from a woman aged 25 to 45 in good health and CMV-seropositive. As DNA, the CDR3 is TGCGCCAGCAGCTTCGGTCACAGGGGGTTCAAGGACACTGAAGCTTTCTTT. It translates to CASSFGHRGFKDTEAFF.